The subject of this entry is one T cell receptor (beta chain). No cognate antigen has been identified for it. No much larger clone is present one base from it, and per-base qualities are unavailable. These data are taken from a study of OX40 agonist ivuxolimab in advanced cancers. Regarding the research as a whole: Ivuxolimab, which targeted the costimulatory receptor OX40 (CD134), was an agonistic, fully human IgG2 monoclonal antibody. Intravenous ivuxolimab was administered to patients every 2 weeks at six dose levels: 0.01, 0.1, 0.3, 1.5, 3 and 10 mg/kg. A male proportion of nearly 85% and a mean age of approximately 55 years, ranging from 23 to 79, were recorded for the dose-escalation cohort. The paper describes the monotherapy dose-escalation part (N of about 52 patients) of the phase I trial of ivuxolimab. Partial responses occurred in three dose-escalation patients: two with cutaneous melanoma and one with hepatocellular carcinoma. Of the approximately 50 dose-escalation patients, hepatocellular carcinoma was present in about 20, melanoma in around 15, renal cell carcinoma in 9 and head and neck cancer in 9. Peripheral TCRbeta sequencing was intended to test whether TCR sequence diversity was altered and clonal T-cell expansion was caused by ivuxolimab. Patients were allowed to have had prior anti-PD-1, anti-PD-L1 or anti-CTLA-4 therapy, and 40% of the dose-escalation patients had been treated with checkpoint inhibitors.

V trim: 1 base; J trim: 3 bases; unmatched bases: 10. Including the terminal cysteine and phenylalanine, the CDR3 comprises 17 residues. CDR3 DNA is the only sequence kept; it has 51 bases, read in frame from the first base. In the germline V gene, CDR1 corresponds to SGHRS and CDR2 to YFSETQ. To sequence the TCRbeta CDR3 region, genomic DNA was isolated from the sorted cells. The immunoSEQ Assay was used for sequencing of TCRbeta CDR3 regions. As stored in TCRdb, this immuneACCESS dataset retains in-frame rearrangements with V and J assigned. A fraction of the clones does not appear; measured against another copy, unresolved V genes explain less than half of the discrepancy, and the remainder lacks a known reason. The sample records about 53,000 clones, 75% to 90% of which are singletons. The ten biggest clones cover approximately 10% of the sample. Patients with a history of autoimmune disease or receiving systemic immunosuppression were excluded from the trial. In every dose cohort, peripheral blood was drawn for TCR sequencing at baseline, cycle 4 day 1, and cycle 7 day 1. The samples were drawn from a first-in-human, open-label, multicenter phase I dose-escalation trial of ivuxolimab. The trial enrolled adults with locally advanced or metastatic head and neck squamous cell, hepatocellular, melanoma or renal cell carcinoma. CD4+ and CD8+ T cells were sorted separately from peripheral blood before TCR sequencing.

General findings and caveats noted by the study authors: In partial responders in the 0.1-3.0 mg/kg groups, normalized peripheral clonal expansion was found to be among the lowest, especially among CD8+ T cells. After ivuxolimab, expanded clones were on average more numerous among CD8+ T cells than among CD4+ T cells. The antigen specificity of the peripheral T cells that underwent clonal expansion was not determined. At doses of 0.1 to 3.0 mg/kg, clonal expansion of both CD4+ and CD8+ blood T cells was observed from baseline to week 6. Low levels of normalized T-cell clonal expansion were also shown by some nonresponding patients.

The chain is encoded by TRBV5-1 joined to TRBJ2-3, with 8 bases matching TRBD2. The TCR sequence derives from an adult with an advanced solid tumor such as melanoma, head and neck, liver or kidney cancer. The starting material was CD4+ or CD8+ T cells sorted from blood, obtained in a trial of the OX40 agonist ivuxolimab. The nucleotide sequence reads as follows: TGCGCCAGCAGCTTGCCAGGAGCGGGAGCTCGGACAGATACGCAGTATTTT. This translates into CASSLPGAGARTDTQYF.